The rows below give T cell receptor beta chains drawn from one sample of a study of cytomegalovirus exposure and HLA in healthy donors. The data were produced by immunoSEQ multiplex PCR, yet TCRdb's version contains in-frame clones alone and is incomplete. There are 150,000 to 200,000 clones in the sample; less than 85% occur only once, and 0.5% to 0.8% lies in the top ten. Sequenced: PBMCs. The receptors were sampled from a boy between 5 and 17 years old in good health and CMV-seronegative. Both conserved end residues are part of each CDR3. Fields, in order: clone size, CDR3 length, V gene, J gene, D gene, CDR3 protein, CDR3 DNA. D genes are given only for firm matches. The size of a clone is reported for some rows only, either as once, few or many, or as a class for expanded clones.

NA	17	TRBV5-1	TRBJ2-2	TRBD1	CASSTVRDSSSTGELFF	TGCGCCAGCAGCACGGTCCGGGACAGCTCTTCAACCGGGGAGCTGTTTTTT
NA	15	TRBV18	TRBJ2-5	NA	CASSRLWAVQETQYF	TGTGCCAGCTCACGGCTGTGGGCAGTGCAAGAGACCCAGTACTTC
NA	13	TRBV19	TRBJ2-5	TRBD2	CASRPQGGETQYF	TGTGCCAGTAGACCCCAGGGAGGGGAGACCCAGTACTTC
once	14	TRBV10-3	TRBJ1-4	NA	CAIAAGDMDEKLFF	TGTGCCATCGCGGCGGGGGACATGGATGAAAAACTGTTTTTT
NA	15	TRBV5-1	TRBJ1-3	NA	CASSLGRPSGNTIYF	TGCGCCAGCAGCTTGGGCAGGCCCTCTGGAAACACCATATATTTT
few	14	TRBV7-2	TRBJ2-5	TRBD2	CASRTAGGSETQYF	TGTGCCAGCAGGACGGCGGGAGGCTCAGAGACCCAGTACTTC
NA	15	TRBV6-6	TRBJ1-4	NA	CASSYPLRTNEKLFF	TGTGCCAGCAGTTACCCCCTGAGGACTAATGAAAAACTGTTTTTT
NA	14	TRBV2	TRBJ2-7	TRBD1	CASSHRGHSYEQYF	TGTGCCAGCAGTCACAGGGGGCACTCCTACGAGCAGTACTTC
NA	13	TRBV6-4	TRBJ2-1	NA	CASSDDSYNEQFF	TGTGCCAGCAGTGACGACAGTTACAATGAGCAGTTCTTC
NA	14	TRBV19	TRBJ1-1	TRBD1	CASSVDRRYTEAFF	TGTGCCAGTAGTGTGGACAGGAGGTATACTGAAGCTTTCTTT
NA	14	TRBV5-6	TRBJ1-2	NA	CASSRPTGYYGYTF	TGTGCCAGCAGCCGCCCCACAGGTTACTATGGCTACACCTTC
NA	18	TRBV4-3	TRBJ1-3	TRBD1	CASSQERRTGNSGNTIYF	TGCGCCAGCAGCCAAGAGCGACGGACAGGCAACTCTGGAAACACCATATATTTT
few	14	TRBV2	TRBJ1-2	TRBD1	CASSEQGVNYGYTF	TGTGCCAGCAGCGAACAGGGGGTTAACTATGGCTACACCTTC
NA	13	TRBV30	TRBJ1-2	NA	CAWTRQRPYGYTF	TGTGCCTGGACCCGACAGAGGCCCTATGGCTACACCTTC
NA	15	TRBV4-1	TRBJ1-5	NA	CASSQTGGVNQPQHF	TGCGCCAGCAGCCAGACGGGGGGGGTTAATCAGCCCCAGCATTTT
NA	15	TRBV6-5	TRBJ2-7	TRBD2	CASSRGLAGVNEQYF	TGTGCCAGCAGTAGGGGACTAGCGGGGGTCAACGAGCAGTACTTC
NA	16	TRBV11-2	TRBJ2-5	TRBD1	CASSFRGTGPEETQYF	TGTGCCAGCAGCTTTAGGGGGACAGGGCCGGAAGAGACCCAGTACTTC
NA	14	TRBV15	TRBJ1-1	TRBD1	CATSRDAGGCAAFF	TGTGCCACCAGCAGAGATGCAGGGGGCTGTGCAGCTTTCTTT
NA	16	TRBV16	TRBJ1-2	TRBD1	CASSQTLGTGIYGYTF	TGTGCCAGCAGCCAGACTCTCGGGACAGGGATCTATGGCTACACCTTC
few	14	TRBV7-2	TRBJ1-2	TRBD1	CASRLPGQNYGYTF	TGTGCCAGCAGGTTACCGGGACAGAACTATGGCTACACCTTC
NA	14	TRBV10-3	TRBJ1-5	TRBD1	CAISDRTGVQPQHF	TGTGCCATCAGTGATAGGACAGGGGTTCAGCCCCAGCATTTT
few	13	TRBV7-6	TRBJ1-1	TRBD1	CASSLSTGDEAFF	TGTGCCAGCAGCTTGTCCACAGGGGATGAAGCTTTCTTT
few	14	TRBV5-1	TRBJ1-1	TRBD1	CASSLMTGGTEAFF	TGCGCCAGCAGCTTGATGACAGGGGGAACTGAAGCTTTCTTT
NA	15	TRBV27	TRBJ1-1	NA	CASSRGARVNTEAFF	TGTGCCAGCAGCCGGGGGGCGAGGGTGAACACTGAAGCTTTCTTT
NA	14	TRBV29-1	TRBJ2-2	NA	CSVGWTSNTGELFF	TGCAGCGTTGGGTGGACTTCGAACACCGGGGAGCTGTTTTTT
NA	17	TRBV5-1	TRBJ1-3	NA	CVSSLQVLAGIGNTIYF	TGCGTCAGCAGCTTGCAGGTTTTGGCGGGAATCGGAAACACCATATATTTT
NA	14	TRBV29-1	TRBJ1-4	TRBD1	CSVGWQGADEKLFF	TGCAGCGTTGGGTGGCAGGGGGCAGATGAAAAACTGTTTTTT
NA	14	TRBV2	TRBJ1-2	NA	CASRPAGGGRGYTF	TGTGCCAGCAGGCCGGCGGGAGGGGGTCGTGGCTACACCTTC
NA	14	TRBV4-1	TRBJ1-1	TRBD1	CASKISGGLTEAFF	TGCGCCAGCAAAATCTCAGGGGGCCTCACTGAAGCTTTCTTT
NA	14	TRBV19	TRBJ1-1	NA	CASSTNRQRAEAFF	TGTGCCAGTAGTACTAACAGACAGAGAGCTGAAGCTTTCTTT
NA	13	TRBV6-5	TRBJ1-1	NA	CASRTTENTEAFF	TGTGCCAGCAGGACCACAGAGAACACTGAAGCTTTCTTT
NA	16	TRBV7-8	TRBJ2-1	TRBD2	CASSFNVGRALNEQFF	TGTGCCAGCAGCTTCAATGTCGGGAGGGCCCTCAATGAGCAGTTCTTC
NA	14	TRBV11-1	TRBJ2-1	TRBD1	CASSLISGGNEQFF	TGTGCCAGCAGCTTAATCTCAGGGGGCAATGAGCAGTTCTTC
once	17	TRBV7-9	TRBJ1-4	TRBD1	CSSSRGTGGATNEKLFF	TGTTCCAGCAGCAGAGGGACAGGGGGCGCAACTAATGAAAAACTGTTTTTT